This T cell receptor beta chain was captured by sequencing in a study of blood T cell repertoires in COVID-19. Across the whole study: T cells, B-cell-depleted T cells, or PBMCs provided the cDNA or gDNA that served as material.

The CDR3 length is 14 residues. V was pared by 4 bases and J by 6 bases, with 6 bases of the junction left unmatched. Germline CDR1 is MNHEY and CDR2 is SVGAGI. In the study's own analysis: Cell counts per sample came from amplifying reference gene primers. The assay was immunoSEQ multiplex PCR, and TCRdb's table has in-frame clones only and misses some. That table gives V, J and clone size, and the DNA gave D and trimming. The sample shows over 200,000 clones, over 75% of them seen only once. The origin of this receptor is a man aged 40-49 years with active or convalescent COVID-19. V usage is TRBV6-5 and J usage is TRBJ1-5; 7 nucleotides agree with TRBD1. Sample: peripheral blood. CDR3 sequence reads: CASSSLRGPQPQHF. In nucleotides, the CDR3 is TGTGCCAGCAGTTCCCTTAGGGGGCCTCAGCCCCAGCATTTT.